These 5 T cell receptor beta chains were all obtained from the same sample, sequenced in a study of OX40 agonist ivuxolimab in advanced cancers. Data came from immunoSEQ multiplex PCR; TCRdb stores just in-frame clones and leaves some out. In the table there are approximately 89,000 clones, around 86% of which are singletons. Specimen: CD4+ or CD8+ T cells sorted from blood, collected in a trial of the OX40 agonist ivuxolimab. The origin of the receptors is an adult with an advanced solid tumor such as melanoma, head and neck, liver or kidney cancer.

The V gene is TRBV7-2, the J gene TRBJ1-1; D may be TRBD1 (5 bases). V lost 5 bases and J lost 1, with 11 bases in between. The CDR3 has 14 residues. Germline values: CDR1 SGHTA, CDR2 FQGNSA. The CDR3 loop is CASSERGGNTEAFF. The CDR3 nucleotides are TGTGCCAGCAGCGAAAGGGGCGGGAACACTGAAGCTTTCTTT.

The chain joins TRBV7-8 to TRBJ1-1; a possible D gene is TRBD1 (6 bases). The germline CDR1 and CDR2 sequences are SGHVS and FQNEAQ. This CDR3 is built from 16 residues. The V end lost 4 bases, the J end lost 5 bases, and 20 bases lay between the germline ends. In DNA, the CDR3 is TGTGCCAGCAGCTCCCCAGGGGACCCTAAGCAGACTGAAGCTTTCTTT. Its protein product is CASSSPGDPKQTEAFF.

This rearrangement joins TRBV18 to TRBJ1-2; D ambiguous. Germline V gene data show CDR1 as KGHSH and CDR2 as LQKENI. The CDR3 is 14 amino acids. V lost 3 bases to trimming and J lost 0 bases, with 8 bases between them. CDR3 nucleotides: TGTGCCAGCTCACCGCTGGTTTCTAACTATGGCTACACCTTC. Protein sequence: CASSPLVSNYGYTF. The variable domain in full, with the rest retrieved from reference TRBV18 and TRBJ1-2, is NAGVMQNPRHLVRRRGQEARLRCSPMKGHSHVYWYRQLPEEGLKFMVYLQKENIIDESGMPKERFSAEFPKEGPSILRIQQVVRGDSAAYFCASSPLVSNYGYTFGSGTRLTVV.

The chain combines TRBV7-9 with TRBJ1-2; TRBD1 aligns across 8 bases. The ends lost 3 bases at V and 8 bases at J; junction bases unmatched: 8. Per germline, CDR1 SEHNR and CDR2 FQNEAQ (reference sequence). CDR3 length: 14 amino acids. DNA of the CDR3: TGTGCCAGCAGCTTTGCAGGGGGCGAGGGAGGCTACACCTTC. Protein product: CASSFAGGEGGYTF.

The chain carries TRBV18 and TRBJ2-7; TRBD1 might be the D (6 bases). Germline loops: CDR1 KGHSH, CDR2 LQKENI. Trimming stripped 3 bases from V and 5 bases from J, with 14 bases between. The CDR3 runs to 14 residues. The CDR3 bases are TGTGCCAGCTCACCTTACAGGGAGAGTAACGAGCAGTACTTC. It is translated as CASSPYRESNEQYF.